What follows is one T cell receptor beta chain and its context. Data came from immunoSEQ multiplex PCR; TCRdb stores just in-frame clones and leaves some out. The sample has hundreds of thousands of clones; approximately 85% are singletons. This record comes from a study of blood T cell repertoires in COVID-19. About the research overall: COVID-19 samples, acute and convalescent, were from the United States, Italy and Spain. PBMCs, B-cell-depleted T cells, or T cells provided the cDNA or gDNA that made up the material.

The V gene end was trimmed by 0 bases and the J gene end by 8 bases; junction bases not matched to a gene: 3. This CDR3 spans 15 amino acids. The germline V gene has CDR1 LNHNV and CDR2 YYDKDF (reference sequence). The chain joins TRBV15 to TRBJ1-6; 8 bases are a match to TRBD1. Input material: peripheral blood. The TCR sequence derives from a human donor in a cohort sampled during active COVID-19. CDR3 nucleotide sequence: TGTGCCACCAGCAGAGATCAGGGGGCTTATTCACCCCTCCACTTT. Its translation: CATSRDQGAYSPLHF.